This entry lists 4 T cell receptor beta chains sequenced from one sample in a study of OX40 agonist ivuxolimab in advanced cancers. The method was immunoSEQ multiplex PCR; TCRdb's version includes in-frame clones alone and lacks a portion of them. There are around 51,000 clones in the sample; about 86% occur only once, and 9% to 12% lies in the top ten. The sample was CD4+ or CD8+ T cells sorted from blood, taken in a trial of the OX40 agonist ivuxolimab. These receptors all stem from an adult with an advanced solid tumor such as melanoma, head and neck, liver or kidney cancer.

Here the CDR3 DNA reads TGTGCCAGCAGCGTAACACGGAACACTGAAGCTTTCTTT. Translating gives CASSVTRNTEAFF. The rearrangement uses TRBV9 and TRBJ1-1; D uncertain. V was pared by 1 base and J by 1 base, with 5 bases between. The CDR3 spans 13 residues. Germline assignment: CDR1 SGDLS and CDR2 YYNGEE.

V usage is TRBV11-3 and J usage is TRBJ1-1; maybe TRBD1 (6 bases). The germline gives CDR1 SGHNT, CDR2 YENEEA. The germline V and J ends were trimmed by 0 bases and 1 base, with 12 bases remaining between them. The length of the CDR3 is 16 residues. For the CDR3, the DNA is TGTGCCAGCAGCTTAGATTGGGGACAAACGAACACTGAAGCTTTCTTT. It translates to CASSLDWGQTNTEAFF.

The gene calls are TRBV9 and TRBJ2-1, with D tentatively TRBD2 (6 bases). Germline V gene lookup returns CDR1 SGDLS and CDR2 YYNGEE. This CDR3 comprises 15 residues. V shed 4 bases and J shed 4 bases, with 15 bases lying between them. The DNA for the CDR3 is TGTGCCAGCAGCTCCCTGGGGGGTGCGTACAATGAGCAGTTCTTC. This encodes CASSSLGGAYNEQFF. The full variable domain, rest sourced from reference TRBV9 and TRBJ2-1, is DSGVTQTPKHLITATGQRVTLRCSPRSGDLSVYWYQQSLDQGLQFLIQYYNGEERAKGNILERFSAQQFPDLHSELNLSSLELGDSALYFCASSSLGGAYNEQFFGPGTRLTVL.

This chain links TRBV21-1 with TRBJ1-5; TRBD1 is taken as the D call from the table, unchecked against the DNA. TRBV21-1 is tagged as a pseudogene. The CDR3 length is 14 residues. CDR3 loop: CASRDRDSNQPQHF. In nucleotides, the CDR3 is TGTGCCTCCCGGGACAGGGATAGCAATCAGCCCCAGCATTTT.